The 16 T cell receptor beta chains below were found in one sample sequenced in a study of cytomegalovirus exposure and HLA in healthy donors. The PCR contained 60 Vbeta and 13 Jbeta primers. The method was immunoSEQ multiplex PCR; TCRdb's version includes in-frame clones alone and lacks a portion of them. The repertoire holds about 160,000 clones, with about four fifths as singletons. The source material was PBMCs. These receptor sequences come from a man aged 50 or older in good health and CMV-seropositive.

This chain joins TRBV5-1 and TRBJ1-3; D gene uncertain. Trimming left V 0 bases short and J 1 base short, with 8 bases between. Per germline, CDR1 SGHRS and CDR2 YFSETQ. The CDR3 has 15 residues. CDR3 sequence (DNA): TGCGCCAGCAGCTTGGGGCAGACTTCTGGAAACACCATATATTTT. Translation: CASSLGQTSGNTIYF.

As for this clone: Compared with germline, one end of the junction differs, possibly owing to a read error. The chain couples TRBV7-9 to TRBJ1-1, with a weak D call TRBD1 (5 bases). This CDR3 is built from 16 residues. Germline CDR1 is SEHNR and CDR2 is FQNEAQ (reference sequence). CDR3 amino acids: CSSNRGGGTMNTEAFF. DNA for the CDR3: TGTTCCAGCAACCGAGGTGGGGGGACCATGAACACTGAAGCTTTCTTT.

The CDR3 DNA reads as TGCGCCAGCAGCCGCGGGACTAGCGTCCTGGAACACCAGTTCTTC. Translating gives CASSRGTSVLEHQFF. This chain uses TRBV4-1 with TRBJ2-1; 10 bases are shared with TRBD2. With V trimmed by 4 bases and J by 13 bases, 13 bases remained unmatched. The germline V gene encodes CDR1 MGHRA and CDR2 YSYEKL. The CDR3 sequence is 15 residues long.

The rearrangement links TRBV28 to TRBJ1-6; TRBD1 is a possible D gene (5 bases). CDR1 is MDHEN, CDR2 SYDVKM, per germline. This CDR3 spans 16 amino acids. The ends were cut back, 0 bases at V and 9 bases at J, with 15 bases in the middle. CDR3 nucleotides: TGTGCCAGCAGTTTATGTACAGGATTAGACTGTTCACCCCTCCACTTT. Translation gives CASSLCTGLDCSPLHF.

This clone came up a few times. This rearrangement joins TRBV5-4 to TRBJ1-4; TRBD1 agrees at 9 bases. V lost 2 bases, J lost 8 bases, and 7 bases stayed unmatched. This CDR3 is built from 15 residues. Looked up from germline, CDR1 is SGHNT and CDR2 is YYREEE (reference sequence). The DNA for the CDR3 is TGTGCCAGCAGCTTAACAGGGGGCGCTGGGGAAAAACTGTTTTTT. The encoded protein is CASSLTGGAGEKLFF. The entire variable domain, with the rest obtained from reference TRBV5-4 and TRBJ1-4, is as follows: ETGVTQSPTHLIKTRGQQVTLRCSSQSGHNTVSWYQQALGQGPQFIFQYYREEENGRGNFPPRFSGLQFPNYSSELNVNALELDDSALYLCASSLTGGAGEKLFFGSGTQLSVL.

The rearrangement uses TRBV7-9 and TRBJ2-7, with TRBD2 matching 8 bases. J gave up 3 bases and V 11 bases, and 9 bases lay outside the gene matches. CDR3 length equals 13 residues. The germline V gene encodes CDR1 SEHNR and CDR2 FQNEAQ (reference sequence). The DNA of the CDR3 is TGTGCCGTTCCCGGGAGGGCCCTCTACGAGCAGTACTTC. This gives the protein CAVPGRALYEQYF.

J is TRBJ2-1 and V is TRBV7-9, with 7 bases matching TRBD1. Germline-derived CDR1 and CDR2 are SEHNR and FQNEAQ (reference sequence). This CDR3 region has 11 residues. V gave up 4 bases and J gave up 10 bases; unmatched junction bases: 1. CDR3 amino acids: CASSSGQEQFF. The CDR3 nucleotides read TGTGCCAGCAGCTCGGGACAGGAGCAGTTCTTC.

The chain links TRBV28 to TRBJ2-1; 14 bases match TRBD2. The CDR3 extends over 17 amino acids. Germline V lookup: CDR1 MDHEN, CDR2 SYDVKM. After removal of 4 bases from V and 8 bases from J, the junction contained 10 bases not matched to a gene. CDR3 amino acids: CASSSPGLAGVGDEQFF. The CDR3 DNA sequence: TGTGCCAGCAGTTCACCGGGACTAGCGGGAGTGGGCGATGAGCAGTTCTTC. Together with reference TRBV28 and TRBJ2-1, the CDR3 gives the full variable domain: DVKVTQSSRYLVKRTGEKVFLECVQDMDHENMFWYRQDPGLGLRLIYFSYDVKMKEKGDIPEGYSVSREKKERFSLILESASTNQTSMYLCASSSPGLAGVGDEQFFGPGTRLTVL.

The chain recombines TRBV7-3 with TRBJ2-7, with TRBD1 identical over 9 bases. V lost 3 bases to trimming and J lost 3 bases; unmatched junction nucleotides: 0. CDR3 size: 13 residues. Looked up from germline, CDR1 is SGHTA and CDR2 is FQGTGA. CDR3 region: CASSLTGGYEQYF. DNA for the CDR3: TGTGCCAGCAGCTTGACAGGGGGCTACGAGCAGTACTTC.

The chain employs TRBV29-1 and TRBJ1-5, with D hard to call. Germline values: CDR1 SQVTM, CDR2 ANQGSEA. The germline V and J ends were trimmed by 4 bases and 2 bases, with 12 bases remaining between them. The CDR3 loop spans 14 amino acids. CDR3 bases: TGCAGCGTTGTCTTCCTCGGGGGCAATCAGCCCCAGCATTTT. Translation: CSVVFLGGNQPQHF. Full variable domain (remainder filled in from reference TRBV29-1 and TRBJ1-5): SAVISQKPSRDICQRGTSLTIQCQVDSQVTMMFWYRQQPGQSLTLIATANQGSEATYESGFVIDKFPISRPNLTFSTLTVSNMSPEDSSIYLCSVVFLGGNQPQHFGDGTRLSIL.

The chain couples TRBV18 to TRBJ1-4, with no clear D. CDR1 KGHSH and CDR2 LQKENI come from the germline V gene. With 3 bases removed from V and 0 bases from J, the gap between germline ends came to 11 bases. This CDR3 has 16 residues. In DNA form, the CDR3 reads TGTGCCAGCTCACCGGACTTAGAATCAACTAATGAAAAACTGTTTTTT. As protein: CASSPDLESTNEKLFF.

The chain uses TRBV7-2 and TRBJ2-3; tentative D call: TRBD2 (5 bases). Germline CDR1 reads SGHTA; CDR2 reads FQGNSA. Trimming left V 5 bases short and J 2 bases short, with 11 bases between. This CDR3 has 14 residues. CDR3 residues: CASSKGLYTDTQYF. CDR3 in DNA: TGTGCCAGCAGCAAAGGACTTTACACAGATACGCAGTATTTT.

J is TRBJ1-1 and V is TRBV21-1. TRBV21-1 is described as a pseudogene. This CDR3 has 18 residues. In DNA, the CDR3 is TGTGCCAGCAGCACTCCCCCAGAGGTCGGGGATTGGGACACTGAAGCTTTCTTT. Translated, it gives CASSTPPEVGDWDTEAFF.

The CDR3 DNA reads TGCGCCAGCAGCTCCTGGGACTCTAACAATGAGCAGTTCTTC. Encoded protein: CASSSWDSNNEQFF. The chain employs TRBV5-1 and TRBJ2-1; D is perhaps TRBD2 (6 bases). The germline gives CDR1 SGHRS, CDR2 YFSETQ. The V gene lost 3 bases and the J gene lost 5 bases, with 12 bases spanning the gap. The CDR3 runs to 14 residues.

The V gene is TRBV15, the J gene TRBJ1-2; maybe TRBD1 (6 bases). The ends were cut back, 4 bases at V and 7 bases at J, with 13 bases in the middle. The CDR3 consists of 13 residues. CDR1 LNHNV and CDR2 YYDKDF come from the germline V gene (reference sequence). CDR3 in DNA: TGTGCCACCAGCAACAGGGACGATTTTGGCTACACCTTC. This sequence encodes CATSNRDDFGYTF.

Notes on this clone: Relative to the germline gene, one junction end is altered; a read error may explain this. V gene TRBV7-9 combines with J gene TRBJ1-1; D might be TRBD1 (5 bases). CDR1 is SEHNR, CDR2 FQNEAQ, per germline (reference sequence). CDR3 length: 13 residues. The CDR3 protein is CSSSLGANTEAFF. CDR3 DNA: TGTTCCAGCAGCTTAGGGGCGAACACTGAAGCTTTCTTT.